A single sample is the source of the 14 T cell receptor beta chains below, sequenced in a study of T cells in Graves' hyperthyroidism and ophthalmopathy (dated by TCRdb to about 2019). Libraries were constructed by multiplex PCR. These reads were obtained on an Illumina HiSeq 2000. Amplification of TCR beta CDR3 regions was carried out from RNA transcripts. For the first round of RT-PCR on the TCR CDR3, the HTBI primer set was used together with the Qiagen OneStep RT-PCR kit. The raw public reads went through TCRdb reprocessing: fastp at Q25, MiXCR clone calling, in-frame beta chains kept. Identical CDR3 proteins give one entry, which carries the most common genes and DNA. The sample has roughly 380,000 distinct CDR3 sequences on record, approximately 15% of them singletons. The ten largest clones take up approximately 10% of the sample. Sequencing input: blood. The source is a woman in her sixties or seventies with Graves' hyperthyroidism.

This clonotype was recorded at least ten times. The chain links TRBV5-1 to TRBJ2-7; 9 nucleotides align to TRBD2. J gave up 2 bases and V 0 bases, and 6 bases lay outside the gene matches. From germline, CDR1 is SGHRS and CDR2 YFSETQ. This CDR3 spans 16 amino acids. The CDR3 reads CASSLASAGGPYEQYF. CDR3 coding DNA: TGCGCCAGCAGCTTGGCCTCGGCGGGAGGGCCCTACGAGCAGTACTTC.

This clonotype occurred many times. The chain couples TRBV15 to TRBJ2-7, with 11 nucleotides matching TRBD2. V was clipped by 6 bases and J by 7 bases; unmatched bases: 11. The CDR3 is 15 amino acids. CDR1 is LNHNV and CDR2 is YYDKDF in the germline V gene (reference sequence). CDR3 coding DNA: TGTGCCACCAGAAATTTAGCGGGAGGGCCGGGGGAGCAGTACTTC. It yields the protein CATRNLAGGPGEQYF. Complete variable domain (other parts from reference TRBV15 and TRBJ2-7): DAMVIQNPRYQVTQFGKPVTLSCSQTLNHNVMYWYQQKSSQAPKLLFHYYDKDFNNEADTPDNFQSRRPNTSFCFLDIRSPGLGDTAMYLCATRNLAGGPGEQYFGPGTRLTVT.

This clonotype has at least ten counts. The CDR3 coding sequence is TGTGCCGGGACAGGGGCCTCTGGAAACACCATATATTTT. The encoded protein is CAGTGASGNTIYF. The rearrangement uses TRBV30 and TRBJ1-3; 10 positions match TRBD1. Germline V gene data show CDR1 as GTSNPN and CDR2 as SVGIG (reference sequence). J lost 0 bases, V lost 8 bases, and 1 base had no gene match. The length of the CDR3 is 13 residues.

The table lists this clonotype with many counts. A much larger clone lies one base from this, so it may be a read error. This chain connects TRBV5-1 to TRBJ1-4; D is undetermined. CDR3 length: 14 amino acids. Germline CDR1 is SGHRS and CDR2 is YFSETQ. The CDR3 here is CASSLTATNERLFF. For the CDR3, the DNA is TGCGCCAGCAGCTTGACAGCAACTAATGAAAGACTGTTTTTT. Supplemented by reference TRBV5-1 and TRBJ1-4, the full variable domain reads KAGVTQTPRYLIKTRGQQVTLSCSPISGHRSVSWYQQTPGQGLQFLFEYFSETQRNKGNFPGRFSGRQFSNSRSEMNVSTLELGDSALYLCASSLTATNERLFFGSGTQLSVL.

This clonotype was seen a handful of times. An end of the junction differs from the germline gene, which may be a read error. V usage is TRBV5-1 and J usage is TRBJ1-1; 7 nucleotides match TRBD1. The CDR3 spans 14 residues. Germline V lookup: CDR1 SGHRS, CDR2 YFSETQ. Here the CDR3 reads CASSTGTANTKAFF. CDR3 DNA sequence: TGCGCCAGCAGCACGGGGACAGCGAACACTAAAGCTTTCTTT. Looking up the rest from reference TRBV5-1 and TRBJ1-1 gives the full variable domain: KAGVTQTPRYLIKTRGQQVTLSCSPISGHRSVSWYQQTPGQGLQFLFEYFSETQRNKGNFPGRFSGRQFSNSRSEMNVSTLELGDSALYLCASSTGTANTKAFFGQGTRLTVV.

The gene calls are TRBV7-6 and TRBJ1-3, with D possibly matching TRBD1 (6 bases). The CDR3 is 14 amino acids. V gave up 5 bases and J gave up 4 bases, with 12 bases separating them. CDR1 SGHVS and CDR2 FNYEAQ come from the germline V gene. CDR3 protein: CASSRRTEGNTIYF. The DNA of the CDR3 is TGTGCCAGCAGCCGCCGGACAGAGGGAAACACCATATATTTT.

This clonotype has at least ten counts. The rearrangement joins TRBV29-1 to TRBJ2-5; TRBD2 matches 8 bases. V trimming: 1 base; J trimming: 5 bases; junction bases outside the gene matches: 3. Germline V CDR1 and CDR2: SQVTM, ANQGSEA. The CDR3 extends over 13 amino acids. This chain's CDR3 is CSVEAGGRETQYF. CDR3 coding DNA: TGCAGCGTTGAAGCGGGAGGGCGGGAGACCCAGTACTTC.

In its sample, this clonotype was seen many times. The J gene is TRBJ2-7, the V gene TRBV20-1; no firm D call. Trimming shortened V by 3 bases and J by 2 bases, and 11 bases separated the two germline ends. Per the germline V gene, CDR1 is DFQATT and CDR2 is SNEGSKA (reference sequence). This CDR3 is built from 13 residues. The CDR3 bases are TGCAGTGCTAGTAAACTGCTGACCTACGAGCAGTACTTC. Amino acids: CSASKLLTYEQYF.

The table lists this clonotype with a few counts. This chain links TRBV7-2 with TRBJ2-7, with a weak D call TRBD1 (6 bases). Between the trimmed V and J ends, which lost 7 bases and 3 bases, there was a span of 13 bases. There are 13 residues in the CDR3. Per germline, CDR1 SGHTA and CDR2 FQGNSA. The CDR3 region has the DNA TGTGCCAGCACCGAAACAGGGTTCTACGAGCAGTACTTC. Residues: CASTETGFYEQYF.

This clonotype was picked up many times. The chain carries TRBV6-1 and TRBJ2-3; 9 nucleotides line up with TRBD2. V was pared by 5 bases and J by 3 bases, with 6 bases of the junction left unmatched. CDR3 size: 15 residues. CDR1 and CDR2 (germline): MNHNS, SASEGT. CDR3 bases: TGTGCCAGCAGTTTCATAGCGGGAGTGACAGATACGCAGTATTTT. Translating it yields CASSFIAGVTDTQYF.

Many counts were recorded for this clonotype. The chain is built from TRBV11-2 and TRBJ1-1; D remains ambiguous. Trimming took off 3 bases at V and 1 base at J, with 6 bases between the two ends. The CDR3 totals 13 residues. CDR1 and CDR2 (germline): SGHAT, FQNNGV. Here the CDR3 DNA reads TGTGCCAGCAGCTTGACAAGGAACACTGAAGCTTTCTTT. This gives the protein CASSLTRNTEAFF.

This clonotype was picked up many times. The rearrangement links TRBV7-2 to TRBJ1-1, with unresolved D. V was trimmed by 1 base and J by 1 base, leaving 7 bases between them. CDR1 and CDR2 from the germline V gene are SGHTA and FQGNSA. The CDR3 covers 14 residues. DNA for the CDR3: TGTGCCAGCAGCTTAGTGTCGTGGAACACTGAAGCTTTCTTT. It codes for CASSLVSWNTEAFF.

About this clonotype itself: It may be a read error: a sequence one base away is much more abundant. The chain has TRBV2 and TRBJ2-1, with 13 bases aligning to TRBD2. This CDR3 region has 14 residues. Germline V CDR1 and CDR2: SNHLY, FYNNEI. In DNA, the CDR3 is TGTGCCCGAGGGACTAGCGGGACGTACAATGGGCAGTTCTTC. Translated, it gives CARGTSGTYNGQFF.

This clonotype was counted ten times or more. Here the CDR3 reads CAIREGQSSGELFF. The CDR3 bases are TGTGCCATCAGAGAGGGACAGTCGTCCGGGGAGCTGTTTTTT. This chain connects TRBV10-3 to TRBJ2-2; 7 bases align to TRBD1. This CDR3 contains 14 residues. J gave up 6 bases and V 6 bases, and 7 bases lay outside the gene matches. Germline V CDR1 and CDR2: ENHRY, SYGVKD.